This T cell receptor (beta chain) was identified during a study of OX40 agonist ivuxolimab in advanced cancers. The wider study: Hepatocellular carcinoma, melanoma, renal cell or head and neck cancer affected the dose-escalation patients. Overall study results and limits: Dose levels from 0.1 to 3.0 mg/kg saw CD4+ and CD8+ blood T cells expand clonally by week 6. CD8+ T cells showed, on average, more clonal expansion than CD4+ cells.

V shed 0 bases and J shed 4 bases, with 9 bases lying between them. CDR1 is MGHRA and CDR2 is YSYEKL in the germline V gene. CDR3 length: 14 amino acids. Note on this clone: Antigen unknown.

Systemic immunosuppression or autoimmune disease history was grounds to exclude patients. Clones were read by immunoSEQ multiplex PCR, and TCRdb kept only the in-frame ones, dropping some. The data contain some 61,000 clones, 77% of them singletons. Material: CD4+ or CD8+ T cells sorted from blood, obtained in a trial of the OX40 agonist ivuxolimab. The sequence came from an adult with an advanced solid tumor such as melanoma, head and neck, liver or kidney cancer. The rearrangement links TRBV4-1 to TRBJ1-2; D is uncertain. CDR3 residues: CASSQEGYTYGYTF. CDR3 sequence (DNA): TGCGCCAGCAGCCAAGAGGGCTACACCTATGGCTACACCTTC.